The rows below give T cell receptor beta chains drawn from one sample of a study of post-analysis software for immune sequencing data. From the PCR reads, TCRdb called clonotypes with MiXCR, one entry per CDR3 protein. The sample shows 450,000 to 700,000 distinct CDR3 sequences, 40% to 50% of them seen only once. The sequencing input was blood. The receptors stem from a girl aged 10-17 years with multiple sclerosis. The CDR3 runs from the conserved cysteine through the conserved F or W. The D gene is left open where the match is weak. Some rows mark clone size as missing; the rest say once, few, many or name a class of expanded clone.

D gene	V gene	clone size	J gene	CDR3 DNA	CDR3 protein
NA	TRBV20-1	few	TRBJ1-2	TGCAGTGCTAGTGAGGGGAAATTCTATGGCTACACCTTC	CSASEGKFYGYTF
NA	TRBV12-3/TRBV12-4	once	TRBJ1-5	TGTGCCAGCAGTTTAGCCAACAATCAGCCCCAGCATTTT	CASSLANNQPQHF
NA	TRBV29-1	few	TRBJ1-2	TGCAGCGCCGATTTTTGGGGGGACTATGGCTACACCTTC	CSADFWGDYGYTF
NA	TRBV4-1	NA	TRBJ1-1	TGCGCCAGCAGCCAAGAAGGCAGCTTGAACACTGAAGCTTTCTTT	CASSQEGSLNTEAFF
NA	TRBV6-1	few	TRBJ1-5	TGTGCCAGCAGTGAACGGGTTAGCAATCAGCCCCAGCATTTT	CASSERVSNQPQHF
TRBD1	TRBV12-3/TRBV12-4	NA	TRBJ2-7	TGTGCCAGCAGTTTAGCGCGACAGGGAAGCGAGCAGTACTTC	CASSLARQGSEQYF
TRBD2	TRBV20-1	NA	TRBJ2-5	TGCAGTGCTAGAGATCTTTATCCGAAACTAGCGGGGAAGCCCCAAGGGCCCCAAGAGACCCAGTACTTC	CSARDLYPKLAGKPQGPQETQYF
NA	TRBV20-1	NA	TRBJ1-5	TGCAGTGCTGAGGGAGGACAGTCTAATCAGCCCCAGCATTTT	CSAEGGQSNQPQHF
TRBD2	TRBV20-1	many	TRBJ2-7	TGCAGTGCTAGAAATAGCGGGGGCTCCTACGAGCAGTACTTC	CSARNSGGSYEQYF
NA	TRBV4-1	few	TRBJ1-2	TGCGCCAGCAGCCAAGATCAGTTCCCGGTGGATGGCTACACCTTC	CASSQDQFPVDGYTF
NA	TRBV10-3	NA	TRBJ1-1	TGTGCCATCAGTGAATCATCCCAAGAAGCTTTCTTT	CAISESSQEAFF
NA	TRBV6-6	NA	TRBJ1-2	TGTGCCAGCAACGGGGGTTTTTCTAACTATGGCTACACCTTC	CASNGGFSNYGYTF
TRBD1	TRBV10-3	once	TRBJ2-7	TGTGCCATCAGCGACAGGGAGATCTACTCCTACGAGCAGTACTTC	CAISDREIYSYEQYF
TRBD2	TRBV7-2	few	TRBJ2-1	TGTGCCAGCAGTCTGGCGGGGGGGTTCTACAATGAGCAGTTCTTC	CASSLAGGFYNEQFF
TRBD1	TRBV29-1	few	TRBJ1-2	TGCAGCGTTGGGGGACAGGGTCTCTTATATGGCTACACCTTC	CSVGGQGLLYGYTF
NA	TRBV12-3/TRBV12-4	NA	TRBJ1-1	TGTGCCAGCAGTTTGGGTGGTGACGGAGGTAACACTGAAGCTTTCTTT	CASSLGGDGGNTEAFF
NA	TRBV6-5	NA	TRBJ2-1	TGTGCCAGCAGACCTACAGGCAATGAGCAGTTCTTC	CASRPTGNEQFF
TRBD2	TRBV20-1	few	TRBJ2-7	TGCAGTGCCCTGATCTCGGGGCGGGGGGCTTACGAGCAGTACTTC	CSALISGRGAYEQYF
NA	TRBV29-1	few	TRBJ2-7	TGCAGCGTTGTAGGACAGACACTAACCTACGAGCAGTACTTC	CSVVGQTLTYEQYF
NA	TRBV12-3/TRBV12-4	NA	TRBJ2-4	TGTGCCAGCAGTTTAGGTCAGTCCATTCAGTACTTC	CASSLGQSIQYF
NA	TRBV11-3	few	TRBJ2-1	TGTGCCAGCAGCGTAACTAGTGGAGTCGGTGAGCAGTTCTTC	CASSVTSGVGEQFF
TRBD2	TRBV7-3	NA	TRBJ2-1	TGTGCCAGCGGACTAGCGGGACGCAATGAGCAGTTCTTC	CASGLAGRNEQFF
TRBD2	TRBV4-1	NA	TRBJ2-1	TGCGCCAGCAGCCAAGACCTGGGGACTAGCGGCTACAATGAGCAGTTCTTC	CASSQDLGTSGYNEQFF
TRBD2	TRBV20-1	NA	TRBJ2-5	TGCAGTGCTAGAGAGCAAATTGCTAGCGGGGGAGAGACCCAGTACTTC	CSAREQIASGGETQYF
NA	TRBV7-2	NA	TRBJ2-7	TGTGCCAGCAGCTCCACAGGGAGCTCCTACAATGAGCAGTACTTC	CASSSTGSSYNEQYF
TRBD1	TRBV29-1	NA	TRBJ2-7	TGCAGCGTGGCACCCCGACTCCGGGACAGTTCCTACGAGCAGTACTTC	CSVAPRLRDSSYEQYF
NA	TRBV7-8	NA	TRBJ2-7	TGTGCCAGCAGCTTGGGACGTCCGTACGGGGGCTACGAGCAGTACTTC	CASSLGRPYGGYEQYF
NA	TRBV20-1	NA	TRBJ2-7	TGCAGTGCCGGGGGCTACACCAATTACGAGCAGTACTTC	CSAGGYTNYEQYF
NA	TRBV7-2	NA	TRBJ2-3	TGTGCCAGCAGCCCCATCGGGGGCAGCACAGATACGCAGTATTTT	CASSPIGGSTDTQYF
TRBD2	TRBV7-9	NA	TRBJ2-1	TGTGCCAGCAGCTTAGTTGCGGGGGAGTCCTACAATGAGCAGTTCTTC	CASSLVAGESYNEQFF
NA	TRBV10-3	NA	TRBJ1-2	TGTGCCATCAGTGATCTCGGGTTCGCATTTGGCTACACCTTC	CAISDLGFAFGYTF
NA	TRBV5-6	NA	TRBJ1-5	TGTGCCAGCAGCGCAGGGCACAATCAGCCCCAGCATTTT	CASSAGHNQPQHF
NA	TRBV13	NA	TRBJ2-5	TGTGCCAGCAGCCCCGGTGTTCAGTACTTC	CASSPGVQYF
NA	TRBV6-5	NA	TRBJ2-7	TGTGCCAGCGGCACTAACCTCGAGCAGTACTTC	CASGTNLEQYF
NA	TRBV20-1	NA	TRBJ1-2	TGCAGTGCTAGAGATCCCCCTGGCTACACCTTC	CSARDPPGYTF
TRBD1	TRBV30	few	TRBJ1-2	TGTGCCTGGACCCCCACCGGACAGGGAGGGGGCTACACCTTC	CAWTPTGQGGGYTF
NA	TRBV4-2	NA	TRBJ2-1	TGTGCCAGCAGCCCAGGGGAGGAGTACAATGAGCAGTTCTTC	CASSPGEEYNEQFF
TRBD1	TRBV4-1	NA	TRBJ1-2	TGCGCCAGCAGCCAGGGACAGGGTGCCAACTATGGCTACACCTTC	CASSQGQGANYGYTF
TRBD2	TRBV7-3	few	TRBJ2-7	TGTGCCAGCAGCTCCAAGAGCGGGGATTACGAGCAGTACTTC	CASSSKSGDYEQYF
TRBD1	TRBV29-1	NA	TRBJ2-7	TGCAGCGGTATGACAGGGGAAACCTACGAGCAGTACTTC	CSGMTGETYEQYF
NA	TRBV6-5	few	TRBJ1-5	TGTGCCAGCAGCCGTACAGGGTCGCAGCCCCAGCATTTT	CASSRTGSQPQHF
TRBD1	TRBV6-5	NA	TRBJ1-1	TGTGCCAGCAATGAGAAGCCGGGACAGCGGGCTTTCTTT	CASNEKPGQRAFF
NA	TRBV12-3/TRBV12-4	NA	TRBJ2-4	TGTGCCAGCAGCCCCGGAGGGGGCATTCAGTACTTC	CASSPGGGIQYF
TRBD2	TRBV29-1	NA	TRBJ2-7	TGCAGCGTTGAGGCCGGACTAGCGGGCTACGAGCAGTACTTC	CSVEAGLAGYEQYF